The clone carrying this TCR beta chain was seen many times. The data belong to a study of T cells after yellow fever vaccination. There are 14 residues in the CDR3. Trimming left V 5 bases short and J 5 bases short, with 12 bases between. The germline CDR1 and CDR2 sequences are SGHVS and FNYEAQ. One entry per CDR3 protein, called by TCRdb with MiXCR from the 5' RACE reads. The sample lists approximately 510,000 distinct CDR3 sequences; roughly 22% were seen once. The genes are TRBV7-6 and TRBJ2-2; D may correspond to TRBD1 or TRBD2 (5 bases each). The source was PBMCs, collected approximately 20 days after the first yellow fever vaccination. The receptor comes from a man younger than 30 who received the YFV17D yellow fever vaccine. CDR3: CASSPGTVTGELFF. For the CDR3, the DNA is TGTGCCAGCAGCCCAGGGACGGTTACCGGGGAGCTGTTTTTT.